The 18 T cell receptor beta chains below come from one sample, sequenced in a study of monozygotic twins with inflammatory bowel disease. TCRdb reprocessed the 5' RACE reads; each CDR3 protein has one entry and no DNA is given. The sample's table shows some 150,000 distinct CDR3 sequences. Sequencing was performed on blood. The receptors stem from a human donor with ulcerative colitis or Crohn's disease, or a healthy co-twin of an affected twin (not recorded which).

The rearrangement links TRBV4-2 to TRBJ2-7. The CDR3 runs to 15 residues. Germline values: CDR1 LGHNA, CDR2 YNFKEQ. CDR3 region: CASSQVNDKNYEQYF.

The J gene is TRBJ2-7, the V gene TRBV20-1; TCRdb's D gene call, TRBD2, goes unchecked for lack of DNA. Germline lookup yields CDR1 DFQATT and CDR2 SNEGSKA (reference sequence). The CDR3 is made up of 16 amino acids. CDR3 amino acids: CSARSSQGLAGDEQYF.

The CDR3 sequence is CASSFAGGHGETQYF. The rearrangement uses TRBV11-2 and TRBJ2-5; TCRdb's D gene call, TRBD2, goes unchecked for lack of DNA. Looked up from germline, CDR1 is SGHAT and CDR2 is FQNNGV. This CDR3 comprises 15 residues.

V usage is TRBV10-3 and J usage is TRBJ2-2; TCRdb outputs TRBD2, but without DNA this stays unchecked. There are 14 residues in the CDR3. Germline V gene lookup returns CDR1 ENHRY and CDR2 SYGVKD. CDR3 protein: CAISPGLSAGELFF.

The gene calls are TRBV5-1 and TRBJ1-6. Germline CDR1 is SGHRS and CDR2 is YFSETQ. There are 14 residues in the CDR3. CDR3 in amino acids: CASSLGENHSPLHF.

V gene TRBV12-3 or TRBV12-4 combines with J gene TRBJ2-1; TCRdb calls TRBD1, which cannot be checked without DNA. The CDR3 is 16 residues long. This CDR3 is CASSSSGTGGGYEQFF.

The chain is built from TRBV9 and TRBJ2-3; TCRdb proposes TRBD2, but this gene call is untestable without DNA. The CDR3 runs 18 residues. CDR1 and CDR2 (germline): SGDLS, YYNGEE. CDR3 amino acids: CASSIGTLLRRNTDTQYF.

V gene TRBV11-3 combines with J gene TRBJ2-1; no DNA is available, so the TRBD1 call from TCRdb remains unchecked. The CDR3 extends over 13 amino acids. Germline CDR1 SGHNT, CDR2 YENEEA. This CDR3 is CASTTGPLNEQFF.

The V gene is TRBV14, the J gene TRBJ2-5; TCRdb picks TRBD1, but there is no DNA to check that call. The CDR3 extends over 16 amino acids. Germline CDR1 reads SGHDN; CDR2 reads FVKESK. This CDR3 is CASSQGSGVYQETQYF.

The chain links TRBV5-1 to TRBJ2-5; the D gene TCRdb calls, TRBD2, cannot be checked with no DNA. The CDR3 extends over 14 amino acids. CDR1 is SGHRS and CDR2 is YFSETQ in the germline V gene. The chain's CDR3 is CASSHGLAGEAQYF.

The chain employs TRBV30 and TRBJ2-4. The CDR3 runs 13 residues. Looked up from germline, CDR1 is GTSNPN and CDR2 is SVGIG (reference sequence). CDR3 protein: CAWSGHPRDIQYF.

The rearrangement uses TRBV20-1 and TRBJ2-5; TCRdb names TRBD2, which stays unverified in the absence of DNA. This CDR3 region has 17 residues. Germline V gives CDR1 DFQATT, CDR2 SNEGSKA (reference sequence). The CDR3 here is CSARADGDSRAQETQYF.

The rearrangement uses TRBV7-6 and TRBJ1-2; absent DNA, TCRdb's TRBD1 call cannot be checked. CDR1 and CDR2 (germline): SGHVS, FNYEAQ. The CDR3 consists of 14 residues. The CDR3 here is CASSLDGTPSGYTF. Together with reference TRBV7-6 and TRBJ1-2, the CDR3 gives the full variable domain: GAGVSQSPRYKVTKRGQDVALRCDPISGHVSLYWYRQALGQGPEFLTYFNYEAQQDKSGLPNDRFSAERPEGSISTLTIQRTEQRDSAMYRCASSLDGTPSGYTFGSGTRLTVV.

The chain carries TRBV15 and TRBJ2-4; no DNA is available, so the TRBD2 call from TCRdb remains unchecked. The CDR3 covers 12 residues. Germline assignment: CDR1 LNHNV and CDR2 YYDKDF (reference sequence). CDR3 sequence: CATRGEGNMQYF.

The rearrangement uses TRBV7-2 and TRBJ2-2; without DNA, the TCRdb call of TRBD1 cannot be checked. The CDR3 extends over 14 amino acids. Germline assignment: CDR1 SGHTA and CDR2 FQGNSA. CDR3 in amino acids: CASHLKGVTGELFF.

This chain connects TRBV7-9 to TRBJ2-1; TCRdb's D call, TRBD1, is unchecked because there is no DNA. There are 14 residues in the CDR3. Germline CDR1 SEHNR, CDR2 FQNEAQ (reference sequence). CDR3 loop: CASTPRDTDNEQFF.

V and J are TRBV7-2 and TRBJ2-7; absent DNA, TCRdb's TRBD1 call cannot be checked. Germline V gene sequence: CDR1 SGHTA, CDR2 FQGNSA. CDR3 length: 14 residues. CDR3 sequence reads: CASSWGPGADEQYF. Filled out from reference TRBV7-2 and TRBJ2-7, the complete variable domain reads GAGVSQSPSNKVTEKGKDVELRCDPISGHTALYWYRQSLGQGLEFLIYFQGNSAPDKSGLPSDRFSAERTGGSVSTLTIQRTQQEDSAVYLCASSWGPGADEQYFGPGTRLTVT.

V and J are TRBV28 and TRBJ2-1; TCRdb's D gene call, TRBD1, goes unchecked for lack of DNA. The CDR3 length is 14 residues. Germline assignment: CDR1 MDHEN and CDR2 SYDVKM. The CDR3 reads CASRGPLSYNEQFF.